This T cell receptor beta chain came from a study of T-cell memory formation after mild COVID-19. Broader study findings: Among contracting clones, CD4+ were mainly CM/EM and CD8+ enriched in EMRA.

TCRdb reprocessed the 5' RACE reads via MiXCR and lists one record per CDR3 protein. The table has some 490,000 distinct CDR3 sequences, 15% to 20% seen once. V lost 6 bases, J lost 0 bases, and 7 bases stayed unmatched. The CDR3 is 16 residues long. The V gene's germline CDR1 is MNHNS and CDR2 SASEGT. This clonotype was seen more than once but under ten times. Its antigen is not known. Sequencing was done on a sample of PBMCs or a T cell subset sorted from them (not recorded which). The chain uses TRBV6-1 and TRBJ1-5; TRBD1 matches 8 bases. The TCR comes from an adult woman who had mild COVID-19 (a few samples of this study predate the infection). Cell type and time point are not known. In DNA, the CDR3 is TGTGCCAGCAGGAGGGGCCAGGGGGCTAGCAATCAGCCCCAGCATTTT. Protein product: CASRRGQGASNQPQHF.